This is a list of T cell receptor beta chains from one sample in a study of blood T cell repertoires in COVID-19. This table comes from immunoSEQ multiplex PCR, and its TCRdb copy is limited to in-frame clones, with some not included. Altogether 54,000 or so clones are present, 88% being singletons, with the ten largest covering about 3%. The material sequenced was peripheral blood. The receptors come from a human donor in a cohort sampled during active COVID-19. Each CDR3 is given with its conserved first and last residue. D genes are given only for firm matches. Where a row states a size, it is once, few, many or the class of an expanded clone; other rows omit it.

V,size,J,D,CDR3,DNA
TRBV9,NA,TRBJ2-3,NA,CASSPTGTTDTQYF,TGTGCCAGCAGCCCAACAGGGACCACAGATACGCAGTATTTT
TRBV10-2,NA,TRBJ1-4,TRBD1,CASSMTGANEKLFF,TGCGCCAGCAGTATGACAGGGGCCAATGAAAAACTGTTTTTT
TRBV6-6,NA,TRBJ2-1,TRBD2,CASSYTGGGDEQFF,TGTGCCAGCAGTTACACGGGGGGAGGGGATGAGCAGTTCTTC
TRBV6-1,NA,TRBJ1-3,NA,CASSESGVGGNTIYF,TGTGCCAGCAGTGAATCGGGGGTCGGTGGAAACACCATATATTTT
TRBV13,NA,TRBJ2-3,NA,CASSASSPGGTDTQYF,TGTGCCAGCAGCGCCTCCTCTCCTGGGGGGACAGATACGCAGTATTTT
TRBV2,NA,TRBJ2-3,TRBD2,CASSEGSRTGGTQYF,TGTGCCAGCAGTGAAGGGTCAAGAACGGGGGGTACGCAGTATTTT
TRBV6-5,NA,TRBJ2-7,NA,CASKRTPSSYEQYF,TGTGCCAGCAAGAGGACACCGAGCTCCTACGAGCAGTACTTC
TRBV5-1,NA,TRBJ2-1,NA,CASSAGLQPYNEQFF,TGCGCCAGCAGCGCCGGACTACAGCCCTACAATGAGCAGTTCTTC
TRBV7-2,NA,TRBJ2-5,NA,CASSPDRETQYF,TGTGCCAGCAGCCCGGACAGAGAGACCCAGTACTTC
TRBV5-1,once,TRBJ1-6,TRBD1,CASSLVDRVDSPLHF,TGCGCCAGCAGCTTGGTGGACAGGGTTGATTCACCCCTCCACTTT
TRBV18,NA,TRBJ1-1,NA,CASSPDVLARGEAFF,TGTGCCAGCTCACCTGATGTGTTGGCGAGAGGTGAAGCTTTCTTT
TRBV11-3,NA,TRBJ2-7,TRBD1,CASSQGRDRDAYF,TGTGCCAGCAGCCAAGGCCGGGACAGGGATGCGTACTTC
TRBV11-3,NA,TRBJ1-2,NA,CASSHHEGRYTF,TGTGCCAGCAGCCACCACGAGGGCCGGTACACCTTC
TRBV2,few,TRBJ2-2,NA,CASKIRTTNTGELFF,TGTGCCAGCAAGATCCGGACAACGAACACCGGGGAGCTGTTTTTT
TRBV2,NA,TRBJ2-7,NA,CASSAGAGASSYEQYF,TGTGCCAGCAGTGCTGGGGCAGGAGCAAGCTCCTACGAGCAGTACTTC
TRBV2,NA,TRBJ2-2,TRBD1,CASRQGQNTGELFF,TGTGCCAGCAGACAGGGGCAGAACACCGGGGAGCTGTTTTTT
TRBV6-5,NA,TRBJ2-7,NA,CASSYSQGSYEQYF,TGTGCCAGCAGTTACTCTCAGGGATCCTACGAGCAGTACTTC
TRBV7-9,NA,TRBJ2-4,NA,CASSPGPELAKNIQYF,TGTGCCAGCAGCCCTGGGCCCGAGCTGGCCAAAAACATTCAGTACTTC
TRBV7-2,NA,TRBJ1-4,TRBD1,CASSLRTGGDEKLFF,TGTGCCAGCAGCTTACGGACAGGGGGCGACGAAAAACTGTTTTTT
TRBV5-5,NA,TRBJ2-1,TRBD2,CASSSTPGLAGAEQFF,TGTGCCAGCAGCTCGACCCCGGGACTAGCGGGGGCGGAGCAGTTCTTC
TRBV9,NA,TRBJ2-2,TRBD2,CASSVSTSGGAGRLTGELFF,TGTGCCAGCAGCGTTTCGACTAGCGGGGGGGCCGGGCGCCTGACCGGGGAGCTGTTTTTT
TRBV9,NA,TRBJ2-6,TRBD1,CASSADRGRNSGANVLTF,TGTGCCAGCAGCGCGGACAGGGGGCGAAATTCTGGGGCCAACGTCCTGACTTTC
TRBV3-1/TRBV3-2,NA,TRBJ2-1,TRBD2,CASSQERAGLEYNEQFF,TGTGCCAGCAGCCAAGAAAGGGCTGGACTAGAGTACAATGAGCAGTTCTTC
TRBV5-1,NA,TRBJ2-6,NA,CASSLAPGGANVLTF,TGCGCCAGCAGCTTGGCTCCGGGTGGGGCCAACGTCCTGACTTTC
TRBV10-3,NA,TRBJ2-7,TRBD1,CAISERGQGAREQYF,TGTGCCATCAGTGAGCGGGGACAGGGGGCGCGAGAGCAGTACTTC
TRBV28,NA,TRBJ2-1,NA,CASSLWPRGNNEQFF,TGTGCCAGCAGTCTGTGGCCTAGGGGCAACAATGAGCAGTTCTTC
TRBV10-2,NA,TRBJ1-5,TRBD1,CASRTGDSNQPQHF,TGCGCCAGCAGAACAGGGGACAGCAATCAGCCCCAGCATTTT
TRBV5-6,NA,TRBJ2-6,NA,CASSLLSYSGANVLTF,TGTGCCAGCAGCTTGCTGTCCTACTCTGGGGCCAACGTCCTGACTTTC
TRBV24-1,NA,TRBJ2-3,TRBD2,CATSDPLAGGSDTQYF,TGTGCCACCAGTGACCCTCTAGCGGGGGGCTCAGATACGCAGTATTTT
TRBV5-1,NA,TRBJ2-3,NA,CASTLVGTSTDTQYF,TGCGCCAGCACCCTGGTGGGGACTTCCACAGATACGCAGTATTTT
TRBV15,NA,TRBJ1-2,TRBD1,CATSRDRGRGAGYGYTF,TGTGCCACCAGCAGAGATCGCGGCAGGGGGGCAGGCTATGGCTACACCTTC
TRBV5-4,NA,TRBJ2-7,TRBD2,CASSPGLGFGEQYF,TGTGCCAGCAGTCCGGGACTAGGGTTCGGAGAGCAGTACTTC
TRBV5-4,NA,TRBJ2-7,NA,CASSPGGREQYF,TGTGCCAGCAGCCCCGGGGGGCGAGAGCAGTACTTC
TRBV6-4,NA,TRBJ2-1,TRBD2,CASSEREYNEQFF,TGTGCCAGCAGTGAGCGGGAGTACAATGAGCAGTTCTTC
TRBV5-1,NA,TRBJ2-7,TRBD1,CASSPSQTGGRPYEQYF,TGCGCCAGCAGCCCAAGCCAAACAGGGGGTAGGCCCTACGAGCAGTACTTC
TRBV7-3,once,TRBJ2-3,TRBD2,CASSPLAGEPYF,TGTGCCAGCAGCCCCTTAGCGGGAGAACCGTATTTT
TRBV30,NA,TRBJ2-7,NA,CAWSPRTYEQYF,TGTGCCTGGAGTCCTCGTACCTACGAGCAGTACTTC
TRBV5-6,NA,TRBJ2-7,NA,CASSLWGHYEQYF,TGTGCCAGCAGCCTTTGGGGACACTACGAGCAGTACTTC
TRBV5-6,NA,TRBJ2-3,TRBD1,CASSLGGTGDDTQYF,TGTGCCAGCAGCTTGGGAGGGACAGGGGACGATACGCAGTATTTT
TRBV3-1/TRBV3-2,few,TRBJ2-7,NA,CASSQDSPGSREQYF,TGTGCCAGCAGCCAAGATTCTCCGGGTTCAAGGGAGCAGTACTTC
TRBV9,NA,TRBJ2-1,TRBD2,CASSVDPGGLYNEQFF,TGTGCCAGCAGCGTAGATCCGGGAGGGCTCTACAATGAGCAGTTCTTC
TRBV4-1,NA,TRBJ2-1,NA,CASSQQSSGSSYNEQFF,TGCGCCAGCAGCCAGCAGTCCTCGGGGAGCTCCTACAATGAGCAGTTCTTC
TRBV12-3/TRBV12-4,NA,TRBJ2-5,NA,CASTQTGETQYF,TGTGCCAGCACCCAAACCGGGGAGACCCAGTACTTC
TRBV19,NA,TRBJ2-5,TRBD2,CASSMALAGGRGTQYF,TGTGCCAGTAGTATGGCTCTAGCGGGAGGCCGGGGGACCCAGTACTTC
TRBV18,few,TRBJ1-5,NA,CASSQGGINQPQHF,TGTGCCAGCTCACAGGGAGGGATCAATCAGCCCCAGCATTTT
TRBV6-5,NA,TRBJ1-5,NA,CATRADYSNQPQHF,TGTGCCACGAGGGCAGATTATAGCAATCAGCCCCAGCATTTT
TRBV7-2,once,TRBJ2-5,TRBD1,CASSKERTGGETQYF,TGTGCCAGCAGCAAGGAGCGGACAGGGGGAGAGACCCAGTACTTC
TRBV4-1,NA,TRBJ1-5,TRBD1,CASSQERQGEQPQHF,TGCGCCAGCAGCCAAGAGAGACAGGGTGAGCAGCCCCAGCATTTT
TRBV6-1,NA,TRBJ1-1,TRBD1,CASSEAWTGGGAFF,TGTGCCAGCAGTGAAGCTTGGACAGGGGGCGGCGCTTTCTTT
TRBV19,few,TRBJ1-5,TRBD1,CASSVQGWNQPQHF,TGTGCCAGTAGTGTACAGGGGTGGAATCAGCCCCAGCATTTT
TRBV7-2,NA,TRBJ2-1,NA,CASGPTRLSYNEQFF,TGTGCCAGCGGCCCCACCAGGCTCTCCTACAATGAGCAGTTCTTC